These T cell receptor beta chains were read from a single sample in a study of blood T cells in healthy people across ages. TCRdb called the 5' RACE reads again in MiXCR, with one record for every CDR3 protein. This sample carries approximately 800,000 distinct CDR3 sequences, roughly 60% of them seen once, and the ten largest clones take 22%. Input material: blood. These receptors were collected from a man aged 25 to 40 in good health. CDR3s include the opening cysteine and the closing phenylalanine or tryptophan. Each record gives: CDR3 DNA, CDR3 protein, V gene, J gene, D gene, clone size. The D gene is left open where the match is weak. Expanded clones are given a class, and other clones once, few, many or no size at all.

CDR3nt: TGCAGTGCTCTGGACTTGAGGGACACTGAAGCTTTCTTT
CDR3aa: CSALDLRDTEAFF
v_gene: TRBV20-1
j_gene: TRBJ1-1
d_gene: -
abundance: -

CDR3nt: TGTGCCTGGACTAGGGTCGGAGCTTTCTTT
CDR3aa: CAWTRVGAFF
v_gene: TRBV30
j_gene: TRBJ1-1
d_gene: -
abundance: -

CDR3nt: TGTGCCAGCAGCCAAGGGGGATCGGGAAAAGGGTACCAAGAGACCCAGTACTTC
CDR3aa: CASSQGGSGKGYQETQYF
v_gene: TRBV4-2
j_gene: TRBJ2-5
d_gene: -
abundance: -

CDR3nt: TGCAGCGTTACCAGACTAGCGGGAGGAGGGAATGAGCAGTTCTTC
CDR3aa: CSVTRLAGGGNEQFF
v_gene: TRBV29-1
j_gene: TRBJ2-1
d_gene: TRBD2
abundance: few

CDR3nt: TGCAGCGTTGAAGATCGAGCCGACGAGCAGTACTTC
CDR3aa: CSVEDRADEQYF
v_gene: TRBV29-1
j_gene: TRBJ2-7
d_gene: -
abundance: -

CDR3nt: TGTGCCAGCAGTGAATCTAGGCTGCAGACCTATGGCTACACCTTC
CDR3aa: CASSESRLQTYGYTF
v_gene: TRBV25-1
j_gene: TRBJ1-2
d_gene: -
abundance: -

CDR3nt: TGCAGCGTAGGACTCTCATCTCGGGACACCATATATTTT
CDR3aa: CSVGLSSRDTIYF
v_gene: TRBV29-1
j_gene: TRBJ1-3
d_gene: -
abundance: -

CDR3nt: TGTGCCAGCAGCCTCCAGTTCGCAGATACGCAGTATTTT
CDR3aa: CASSLQFADTQYF
v_gene: TRBV7-2
j_gene: TRBJ2-3
d_gene: -
abundance: -

CDR3nt: TGTGCCAGCAGCGCCAGCCACATCCGGGACAGAACCTACGAGCAGTACTTC
CDR3aa: CASSASHIRDRTYEQYF
v_gene: TRBV11-3
j_gene: TRBJ2-7
d_gene: TRBD1
abundance: -

CDR3nt: TGCAGTGCTATTGGGCTAGCGGGGACAGATACGCAGTATTTT
CDR3aa: CSAIGLAGTDTQYF
v_gene: TRBV20-1
j_gene: TRBJ2-3
d_gene: TRBD2
abundance: few

CDR3nt: TGCAGTGCAGCCCCCCCAGCGAACTCCTACGAGCAGTACTTC
CDR3aa: CSAAPPANSYEQYF
v_gene: TRBV20-1
j_gene: TRBJ2-7
d_gene: -
abundance: few

CDR3nt: TGTGCCACCGTCGGTAGGGGGGCAAGGAGTACCGAGCAGTACTTC
CDR3aa: CATVGRGARSTEQYF
v_gene: TRBV27
j_gene: TRBJ2-7
d_gene: -
abundance: few

CDR3nt: TGTGCCAGCAGTGGCGACAGGGACGCACTGAAGGCTTTCTTT
CDR3aa: CASSGDRDALKAFF
v_gene: TRBV28
j_gene: TRBJ1-1
d_gene: TRBD1
abundance: -

CDR3nt: TGCAGTGCTAGAGCCGGGACCAATGAGCAGTTCTTC
CDR3aa: CSARAGTNEQFF
v_gene: TRBV20-1
j_gene: TRBJ2-1
d_gene: -
abundance: few

CDR3nt: TGTGCCAGCAGCCAAGAATGGAGGAGGGGGTCCTACAATGAGCAGTTCTTC
CDR3aa: CASSQEWRRGSYNEQFF
v_gene: TRBV3-1
j_gene: TRBJ2-1
d_gene: -
abundance: once

CDR3nt: TGTACCAGCAGCAAAGTTTCTATTGGGTCCGAGACCCAGTACTTC
CDR3aa: CTSSKVSIGSETQYF
v_gene: TRBV21-1
j_gene: TRBJ2-5
d_gene: -
abundance: once

CDR3nt: TGTGCCACCAGTGCCCTTGGGACTAGCGGCTATGAGCAGTTCTTC
CDR3aa: CATSALGTSGYEQFF
v_gene: TRBV24-1
j_gene: TRBJ2-1
d_gene: TRBD2
abundance: -

CDR3nt: TGTGCCAGCAGTGAACCCTCGACAGGGTCTGACGAGCAGTACTTC
CDR3aa: CASSEPSTGSDEQYF
v_gene: TRBV6-1
j_gene: TRBJ2-7
d_gene: TRBD1
abundance: -

CDR3nt: TGTGCCAGCGGGACAGGGTACTCCTACGAGCAGTACTTC
CDR3aa: CASGTGYSYEQYF
v_gene: TRBV28
j_gene: TRBJ2-7
d_gene: TRBD1
abundance: -

CDR3nt: TGTGCCAGCAGCTTGGAGAGGGAGGGGGACAATGAGCAGTTCTTC
CDR3aa: CASSLEREGDNEQFF
v_gene: TRBV5-4
j_gene: TRBJ2-1
d_gene: -
abundance: -

CDR3nt: TGCGCCAGCAGCGAATCAAGTCTAGGGTCCTACGAGCAGTACTTC
CDR3aa: CASSESSLGSYEQYF
v_gene: TRBV4-3
j_gene: TRBJ2-7
d_gene: -
abundance: -

CDR3nt: TGCGCCAGCAGCTTGTCGATGACAGCTTCCTACGAGCAGTACTTC
CDR3aa: CASSLSMTASYEQYF
v_gene: TRBV5-1
j_gene: TRBJ2-7
d_gene: -
abundance: -

CDR3nt: TGTGCCATCGGGCCAGGGGGTTTCTACGAGCAGTACTTC
CDR3aa: CAIGPGGFYEQYF
v_gene: TRBV10-3
j_gene: TRBJ2-7
d_gene: TRBD1
abundance: few

CDR3nt: TGTGCCACCAGTGGTGTACTAGGGGGATACAACGAGCAGTACTTC
CDR3aa: CATSGVLGGYNEQYF
v_gene: TRBV24-1
j_gene: TRBJ2-7
d_gene: -
abundance: -

CDR3nt: TGTGCCAGCAGCCCTCTAGCTTACCAAGAGACCCAGTACTTC
CDR3aa: CASSPLAYQETQYF
v_gene: TRBV27
j_gene: TRBJ2-5
d_gene: -
abundance: -